Here is one TCR beta chain with its context. Its specificity is unknown. Trimming cost V 8 bases and J 2 bases, with 13 bases left between them. This CDR3 contains 13 residues. The germline V gene encodes CDR1 MNHNS and CDR2 SASEGT. This entry is derived from a study of cytomegalovirus exposure and HLA in healthy donors. General study points: High specificity and sensitivity for cytomegalovirus status were reported for the classifier.

Assay used: immunoSEQ multiplex PCR; TCRdb lists only in-frame clones, some missing. The table has 100,000 to 120,000 clones, about nine tenths seen once. The gene calls are TRBV6-1 and TRBJ2-7; D is ambiguous. This TCR derives from a woman in her late teens or twenties in good health and CMV-seronegative. Specimen: PBMCs. The CDR3 region is CASRPVTTYEQYF. CDR3 nucleotide sequence: TGTGCCAGCCGTCCGGTGACAACCTACGAGCAGTACTTC.